The 2 T cell receptor beta chains below were found in one sample sequenced in a study of shared T cell receptors in the human thymus. Repertoires were generated with immunoSEQ multiplex PCR, while TCRdb's copy carries only in-frame clones and drops some. The data contain 650,000 to 950,000 clones, over 75% of them seen just once; the ten biggest clones take up over 0.008%. These records were also assigned to another study, of human thymus T cells.

Sequenced input: thymocytes. Every receptor here comes from a girl younger than two with a congenital heart defect.

The chain couples TRBV5-6 to TRBJ1-1; maybe TRBD1 (6 bases). Trimming took off 4 bases at V and 1 base at J, with 11 bases between the two ends. Germline V CDR1 and CDR2: SGHDT, YYEEEE. This CDR3 spans 14 amino acids. Here the CDR3 DNA reads TGTGCCAGCAGCCCCGAGGGGGAGAACACTGAAGCTTTCTTT. It translates to CASSPEGENTEAFF.

The V call is TRBV25-1, the J call TRBJ2-3, with a tentative D call TRBD2 (6 bases). Trimming took 3 bases from V and 5 from J, leaving 12 bases between them. This CDR3 spans 14 amino acids. Germline V gene data show CDR1 as MGHDK and CDR2 as SYGVNS. CDR3 in amino acids: CASSERGGRDTQYF. CDR3 sequence (DNA): TGTGCCAGCAGTGAGCGGGGCGGTAGAGATACGCAGTATTTT.